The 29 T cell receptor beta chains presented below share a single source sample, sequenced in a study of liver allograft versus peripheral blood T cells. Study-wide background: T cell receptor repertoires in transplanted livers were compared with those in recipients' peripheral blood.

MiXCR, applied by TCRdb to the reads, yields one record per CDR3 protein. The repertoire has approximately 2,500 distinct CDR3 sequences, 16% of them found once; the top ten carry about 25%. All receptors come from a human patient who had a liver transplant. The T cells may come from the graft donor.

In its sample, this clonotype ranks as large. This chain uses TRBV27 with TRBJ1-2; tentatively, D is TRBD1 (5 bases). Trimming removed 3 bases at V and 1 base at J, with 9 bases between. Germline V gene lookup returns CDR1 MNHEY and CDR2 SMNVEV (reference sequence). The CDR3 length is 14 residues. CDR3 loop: CASSFTGGNYGYTF. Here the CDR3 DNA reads TGTGCCAGCAGTTTTACGGGGGGTAACTATGGCTACACCTTC.

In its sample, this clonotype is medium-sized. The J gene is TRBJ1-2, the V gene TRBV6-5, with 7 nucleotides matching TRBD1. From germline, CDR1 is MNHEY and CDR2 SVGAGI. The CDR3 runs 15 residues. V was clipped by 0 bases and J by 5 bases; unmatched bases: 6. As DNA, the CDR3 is TGTGCCAGCAGTTACTCGAGAGGGGGCGTATATGGCTACACCTTC. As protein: CASSYSRGGVYGYTF.

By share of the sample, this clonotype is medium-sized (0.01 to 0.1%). This CDR3 reads CASSLAGGPYEQYV. CDR3 DNA: TGTGCCAGCAGTCTAGCGGGAGGGCCCTACGAGCAGTACGTC. The chain recombines TRBV6-2 or TRBV6-3 with TRBJ2-7; 12 nucleotides line up with TRBD2. This CDR3 has 14 amino acids. Germline CDR1 is MNHEY and CDR2 is SVGEGT. V lost 5 bases and J lost 2; bases outside the gene matches: 1.

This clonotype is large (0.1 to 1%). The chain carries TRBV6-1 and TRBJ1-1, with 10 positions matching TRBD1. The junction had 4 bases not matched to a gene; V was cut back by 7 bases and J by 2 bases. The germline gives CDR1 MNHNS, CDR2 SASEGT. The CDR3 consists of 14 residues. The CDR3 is CASTPTGGNTEAFF. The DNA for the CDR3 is TGTGCCAGCACCCCGACAGGGGGCAACACTGAAGCTTTCTTT.

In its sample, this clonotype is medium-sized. The chain's CDR3 is CASGMTETTYNEQFF. Here the CDR3 DNA reads TGTGCCAGCGGAATGACTGAAACCACCTACAATGAGCAGTTCTTC. The V gene is TRBV6-2 or TRBV6-3, the J gene TRBJ2-1; D is uncertain. CDR3 length: 15 residues. Per the germline V gene, CDR1 is MNHEY and CDR2 is SVGEGT. Trimming cost V 8 bases and J 2 bases, with 16 bases left between them.

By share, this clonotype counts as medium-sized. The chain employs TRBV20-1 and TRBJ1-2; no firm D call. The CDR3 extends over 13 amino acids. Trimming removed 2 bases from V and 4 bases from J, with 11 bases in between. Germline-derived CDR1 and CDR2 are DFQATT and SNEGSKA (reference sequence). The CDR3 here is CSARKGRRYGYTF. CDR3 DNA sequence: TGCAGTGCTAGAAAAGGAAGGCGCTATGGCTACACCTTC.

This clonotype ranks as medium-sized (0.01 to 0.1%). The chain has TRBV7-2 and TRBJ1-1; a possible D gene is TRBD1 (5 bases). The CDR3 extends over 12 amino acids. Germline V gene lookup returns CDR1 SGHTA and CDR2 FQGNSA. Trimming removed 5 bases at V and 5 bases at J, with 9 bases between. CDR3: CASSPRGTEAFF. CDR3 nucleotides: TGTGCCAGCAGCCCCCGGGGGACTGAAGCTTTCTTT.

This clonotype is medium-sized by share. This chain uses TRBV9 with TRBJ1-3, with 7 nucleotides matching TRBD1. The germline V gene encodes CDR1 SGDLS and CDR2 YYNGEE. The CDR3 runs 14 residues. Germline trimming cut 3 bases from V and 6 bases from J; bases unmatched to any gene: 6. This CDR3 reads CASSGRDRKNTIYF. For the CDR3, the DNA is TGTGCCAGCAGCGGCCGGGACAGAAAAAACACCATATATTTT.

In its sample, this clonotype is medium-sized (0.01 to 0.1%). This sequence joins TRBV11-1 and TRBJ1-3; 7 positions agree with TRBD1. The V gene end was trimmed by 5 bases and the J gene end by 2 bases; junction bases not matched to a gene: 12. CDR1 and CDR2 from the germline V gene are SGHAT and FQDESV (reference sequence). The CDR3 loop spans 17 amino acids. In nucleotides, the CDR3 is TGTGCCAGCAGCCCGCTCCCGGAGGGGGCTGCTGGAAACACCATATATTTT. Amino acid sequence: CASSPLPEGAAGNTIYF.

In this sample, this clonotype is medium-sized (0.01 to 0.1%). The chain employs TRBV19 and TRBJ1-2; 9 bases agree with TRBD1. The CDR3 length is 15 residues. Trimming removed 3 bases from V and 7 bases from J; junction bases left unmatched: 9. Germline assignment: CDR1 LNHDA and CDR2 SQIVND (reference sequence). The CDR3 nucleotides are TGTGCCAGTAGTATTGCGACAGGGGGGTATAGTGGCTACACCTTC. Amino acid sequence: CASSIATGGYSGYTF. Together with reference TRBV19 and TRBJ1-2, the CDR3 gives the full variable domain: DGGITQSPKYLFRKEGQNVTLSCEQNLNHDAMYWYRQDPGQGLRLIYYSQIVNDFQKGDIAEGYSVSREKKESFPLTVTSAQKNPTAFYLCASSIATGGYSGYTFGSGTRLTVV.

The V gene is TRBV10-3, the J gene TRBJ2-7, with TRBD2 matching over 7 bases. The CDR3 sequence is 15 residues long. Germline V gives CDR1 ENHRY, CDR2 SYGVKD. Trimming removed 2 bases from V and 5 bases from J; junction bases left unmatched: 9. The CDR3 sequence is CAISEPYGGGDEQYF. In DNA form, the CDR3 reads TGTGCCATCAGTGAGCCCTACGGGGGAGGGGACGAGCAGTACTTC.

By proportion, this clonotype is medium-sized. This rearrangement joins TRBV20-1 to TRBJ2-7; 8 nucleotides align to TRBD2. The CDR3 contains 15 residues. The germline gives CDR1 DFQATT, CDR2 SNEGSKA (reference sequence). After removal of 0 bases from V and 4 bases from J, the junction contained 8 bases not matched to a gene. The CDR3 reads CSARDRLLAAYEQYF. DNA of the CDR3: TGCAGTGCTAGAGATAGGTTACTAGCGGCTTACGAGCAGTACTTC.

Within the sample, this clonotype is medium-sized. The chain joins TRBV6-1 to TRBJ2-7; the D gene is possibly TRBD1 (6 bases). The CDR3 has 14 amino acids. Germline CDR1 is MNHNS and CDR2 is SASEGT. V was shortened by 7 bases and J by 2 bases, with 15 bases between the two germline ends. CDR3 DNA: TGTGCCAGCAAAGAAGGGGGTGATGCCTACGAGCAGTACTTC. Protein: CASKEGGDAYEQYF.

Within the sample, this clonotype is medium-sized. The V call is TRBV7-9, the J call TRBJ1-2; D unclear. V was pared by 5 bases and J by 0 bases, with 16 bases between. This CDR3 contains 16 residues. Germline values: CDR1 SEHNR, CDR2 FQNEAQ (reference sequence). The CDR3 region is CASSQVRAGPNYGYTF. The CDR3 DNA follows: TGTGCCAGCAGCCAAGTTCGGGCCGGTCCTAACTATGGCTACACCTTC. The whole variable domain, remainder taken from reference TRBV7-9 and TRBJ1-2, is DTGVSQNPRHKITKRGQNVTFRCDPISEHNRLYWYRQTLGQGPEFLTYFQNEAQLEKSRLLSDRFSAERPKGSFSTLEIQRTEQGDSAMYLCASSQVRAGPNYGYTFGSGTRLTVV.

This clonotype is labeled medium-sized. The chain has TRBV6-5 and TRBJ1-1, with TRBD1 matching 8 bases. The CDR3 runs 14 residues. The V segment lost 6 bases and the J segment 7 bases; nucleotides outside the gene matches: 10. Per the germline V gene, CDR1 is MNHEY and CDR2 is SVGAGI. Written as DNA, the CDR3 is TGTGCCAGCAGGGGAGACAGGGGAGGTGATGAAGCTTTCTTT. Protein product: CASRGDRGGDEAFF.

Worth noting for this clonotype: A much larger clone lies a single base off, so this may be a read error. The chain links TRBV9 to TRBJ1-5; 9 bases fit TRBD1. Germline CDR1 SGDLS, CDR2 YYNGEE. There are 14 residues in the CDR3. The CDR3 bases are TGTGCCGGCAGCGCGGGGACAGGGAGTCAGCCCCAGCATTTT. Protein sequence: CAGSAGTGSQPQHF.

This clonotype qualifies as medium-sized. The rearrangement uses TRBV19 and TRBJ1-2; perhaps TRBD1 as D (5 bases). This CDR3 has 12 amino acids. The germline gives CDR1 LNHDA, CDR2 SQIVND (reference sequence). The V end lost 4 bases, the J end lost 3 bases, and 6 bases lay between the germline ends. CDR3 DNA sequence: TGTGCCAGTAGTAGAGGGGACTATGGCTACACCTTC. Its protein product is CASSRGDYGYTF. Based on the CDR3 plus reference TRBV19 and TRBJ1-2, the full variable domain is DGGITQSPKYLFRKEGQNVTLSCEQNLNHDAMYWYRQDPGQGLRLIYYSQIVNDFQKGDIAEGYSVSREKKESFPLTVTSAQKNPTAFYLCASSRGDYGYTFGSGTRLTVV.

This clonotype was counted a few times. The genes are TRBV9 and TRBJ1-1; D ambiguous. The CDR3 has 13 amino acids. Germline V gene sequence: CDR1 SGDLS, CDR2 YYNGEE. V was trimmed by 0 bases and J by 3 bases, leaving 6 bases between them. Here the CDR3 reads CASSVGGHTEAFF. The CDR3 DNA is TGTGCCAGCAGCGTAGGCGGACACACTGAAGCTTTCTTT. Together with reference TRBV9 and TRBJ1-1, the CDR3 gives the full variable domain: DSGVTQTPKHLITATGQRVTLRCSPRSGDLSVYWYQQSLDQGLQFLIQYYNGEERAKGNILERFSAQQFPDLHSELNLSSLELGDSALYFCASSVGGHTEAFFGQGTRLTVV.

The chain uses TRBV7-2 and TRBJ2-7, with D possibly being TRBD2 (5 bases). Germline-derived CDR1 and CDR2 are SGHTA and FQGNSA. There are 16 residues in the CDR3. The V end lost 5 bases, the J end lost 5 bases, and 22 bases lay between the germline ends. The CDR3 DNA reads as TGTGCCAGCAGCGTCACCGGGGTATGGGGTTACGACGAGCAGTACTTC. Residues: CASSVTGVWGYDEQYF.

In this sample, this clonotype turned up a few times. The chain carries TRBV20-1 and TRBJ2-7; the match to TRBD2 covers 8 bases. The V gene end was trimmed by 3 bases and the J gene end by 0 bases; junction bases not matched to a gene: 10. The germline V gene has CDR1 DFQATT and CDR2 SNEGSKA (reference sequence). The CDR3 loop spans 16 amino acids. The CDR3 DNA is TGCAGTGCTAGTGTTTTGCGGGGGGTTCCCTCCTACGAGCAGTACTTC. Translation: CSASVLRGVPSYEQYF.

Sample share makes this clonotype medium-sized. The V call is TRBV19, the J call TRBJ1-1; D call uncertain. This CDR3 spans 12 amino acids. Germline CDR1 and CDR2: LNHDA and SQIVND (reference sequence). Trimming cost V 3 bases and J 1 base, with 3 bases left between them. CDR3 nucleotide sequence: TGTGCCAGTAGTATTGGGAACACTGAAGCTTTCTTT. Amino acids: CASSIGNTEAFF.

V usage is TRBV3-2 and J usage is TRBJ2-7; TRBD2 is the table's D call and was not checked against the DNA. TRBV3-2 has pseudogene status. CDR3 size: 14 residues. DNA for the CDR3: TGTGCCAGCAGCCGTATTCAACCTCCACCCGAGCAGTACGTC. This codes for CASSRIQPPPEQYV.

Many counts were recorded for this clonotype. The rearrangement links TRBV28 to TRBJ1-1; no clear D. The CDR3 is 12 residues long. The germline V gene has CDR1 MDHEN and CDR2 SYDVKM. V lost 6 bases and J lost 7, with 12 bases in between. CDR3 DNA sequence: TGTGCCAGCAGCCCCAGCTTTCTTGAAGCTTTCTTT. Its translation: CASSPSFLEAFF.

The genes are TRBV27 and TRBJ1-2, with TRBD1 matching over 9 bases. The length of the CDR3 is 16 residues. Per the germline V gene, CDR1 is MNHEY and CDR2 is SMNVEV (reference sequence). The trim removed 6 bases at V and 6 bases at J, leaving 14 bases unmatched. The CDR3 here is CASSPTPTGGVDGYTF. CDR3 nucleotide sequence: TGTGCCAGCAGCCCGACTCCGACAGGGGGGGTGGATGGCTACACCTTC.

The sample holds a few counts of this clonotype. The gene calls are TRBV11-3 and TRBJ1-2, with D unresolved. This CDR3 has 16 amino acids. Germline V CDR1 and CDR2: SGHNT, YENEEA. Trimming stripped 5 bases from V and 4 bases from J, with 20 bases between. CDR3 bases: TGTGCCAGCAGCCCGATATCCCGGGGTACCTCCTATGGCTACACCTTC. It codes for CASSPISRGTSYGYTF.

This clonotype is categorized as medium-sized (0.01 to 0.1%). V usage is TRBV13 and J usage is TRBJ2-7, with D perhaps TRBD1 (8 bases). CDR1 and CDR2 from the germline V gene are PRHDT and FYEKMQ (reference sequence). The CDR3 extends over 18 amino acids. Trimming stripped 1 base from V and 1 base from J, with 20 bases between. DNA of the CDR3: TGTGCCAGCAGCTTAGTAGGGGGCGGGGGACAGGAGTCCTACGAGCAGTACTTC. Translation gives CASSLVGGGGQESYEQYF.

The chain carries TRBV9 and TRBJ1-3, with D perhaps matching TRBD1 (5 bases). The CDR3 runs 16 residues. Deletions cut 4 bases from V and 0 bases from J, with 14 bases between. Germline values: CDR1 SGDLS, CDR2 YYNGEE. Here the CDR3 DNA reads TGTGCCAGCAGCCGCGCGGGGGACCTCTCTGGAAACACCATATATTTT. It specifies CASSRAGDLSGNTIYF.

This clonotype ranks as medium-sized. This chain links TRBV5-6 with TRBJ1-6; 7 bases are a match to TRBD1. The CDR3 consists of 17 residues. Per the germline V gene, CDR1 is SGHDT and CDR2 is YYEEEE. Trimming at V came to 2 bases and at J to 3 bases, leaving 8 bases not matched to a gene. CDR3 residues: CASSFPGGGDYNSPLHF. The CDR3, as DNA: TGTGCCAGCAGCTTCCCAGGGGGGGGAGACTATAATTCACCCCTCCACTTT.

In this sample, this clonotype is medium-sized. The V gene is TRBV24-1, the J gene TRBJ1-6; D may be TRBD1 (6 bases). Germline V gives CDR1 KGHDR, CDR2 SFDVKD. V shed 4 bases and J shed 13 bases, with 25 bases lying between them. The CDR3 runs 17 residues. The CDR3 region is CATSENSGVDRFRPLHF. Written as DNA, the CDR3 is TGTGCCACCAGTGAGAATTCGGGGGTCGACAGGTTTAGGCCCCTCCACTTT.